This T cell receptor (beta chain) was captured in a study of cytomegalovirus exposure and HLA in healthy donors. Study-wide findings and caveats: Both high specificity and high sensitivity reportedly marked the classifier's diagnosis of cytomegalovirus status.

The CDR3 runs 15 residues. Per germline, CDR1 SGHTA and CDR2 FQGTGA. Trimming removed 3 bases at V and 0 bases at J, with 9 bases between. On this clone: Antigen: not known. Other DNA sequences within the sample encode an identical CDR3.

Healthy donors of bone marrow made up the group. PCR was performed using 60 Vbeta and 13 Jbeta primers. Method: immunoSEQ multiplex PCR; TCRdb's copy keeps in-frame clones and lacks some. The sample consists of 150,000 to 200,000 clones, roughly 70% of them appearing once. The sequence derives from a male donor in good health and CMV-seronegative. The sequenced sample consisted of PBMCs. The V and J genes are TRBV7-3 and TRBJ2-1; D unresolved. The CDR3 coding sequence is TGTGCCAGCAGCTTTTCCGGGTCCTCCTACAATGAGCAGTTCTTC. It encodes CASSFSGSSYNEQFF.